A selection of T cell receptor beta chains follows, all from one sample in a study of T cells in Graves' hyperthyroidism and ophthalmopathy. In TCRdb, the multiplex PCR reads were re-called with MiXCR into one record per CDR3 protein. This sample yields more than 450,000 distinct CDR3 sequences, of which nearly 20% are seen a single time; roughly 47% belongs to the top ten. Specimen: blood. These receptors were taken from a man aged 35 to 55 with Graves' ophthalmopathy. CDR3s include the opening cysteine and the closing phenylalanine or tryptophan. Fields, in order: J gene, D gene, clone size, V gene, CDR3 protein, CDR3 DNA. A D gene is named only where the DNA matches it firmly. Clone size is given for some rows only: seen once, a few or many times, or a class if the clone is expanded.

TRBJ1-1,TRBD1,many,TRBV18,CASSATGGTEAFF,TGTGCCAGCTCGGCGACAGGGGGCACTGAAGCTTTCTTT
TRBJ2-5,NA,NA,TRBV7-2,CASSFDSNTQETQYF,TGTGCCAGCAGCTTTGACAGTAATACTCAAGAGACCCAGTACTTC
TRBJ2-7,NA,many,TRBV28,CASRPGISSEQYF,TGTGCCAGCAGACCGGGGATAAGCTCCGAGCAGTACTTC
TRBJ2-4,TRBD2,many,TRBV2,CASRNDGGAQNIQYF,TGTGCCAGCAGAAACGACGGGGGGGCCCAAAACATTCAGTACTTC
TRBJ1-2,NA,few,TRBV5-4,CASSYPDTNGYTF,TGTGCCAGCAGCTACCCGGACACGAATGGCTACACCTTC
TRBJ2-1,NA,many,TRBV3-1,CASSQDGGRRVYNEQFF,TGTGCCAGCAGCCAAGATGGGGGCCGGCGGGTCTACAATGAGCAGTTCTTC
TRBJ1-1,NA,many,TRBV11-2,CASSLGGPNTEAFF,TGTGCCAGCAGCTTGGGGGGCCCAAACACTGAAGCTTTCTTT
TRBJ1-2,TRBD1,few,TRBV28,CASSLEAGTGGGGYTF,TGTGCCAGCAGTTTAGAGGCCGGGACAGGGGGTGGAGGCTACACCTTC
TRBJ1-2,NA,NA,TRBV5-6,CASSLVGPSNYGYTF,TGTGCCAGCAGCTTGGTAGGCCCTTCTAACTATGGCTACACCTTC
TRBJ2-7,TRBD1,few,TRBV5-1,CASSLVPPGQGTYYEQYF,TGCGCCAGCAGCTTGGTGCCACCGGGACAGGGGACCTACTACGAGCAGTACTTC
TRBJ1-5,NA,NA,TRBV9,CASSVGLYSNQPQHF,TGTGCCAGCAGCGTAGGACTCTATAGCAATCAGCCCCAGCATTTT
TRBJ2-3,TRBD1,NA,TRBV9,CASSGQPGQAHTDTQYF,TGTGCCAGCAGCGGCCAGCCGGGACAGGCGCACACAGATACGCAGTATTTT
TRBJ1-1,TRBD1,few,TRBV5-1,CASSLTFQGAQAEAFF,TGCGCCAGCAGCCTGACTTTCCAGGGGGCGCAGGCTGAAGCTTTCTTT
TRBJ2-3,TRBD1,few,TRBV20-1,CSARAGRGSDTQYF,TGCAGTGCTAGAGCGGGCAGGGGGTCGGATACGCAGTATTTT
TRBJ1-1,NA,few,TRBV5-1,CASSLGGVGGEAFF,TGCGCCAGCAGCTTGGGAGGGGTGGGGGGTGAAGCTTTCTTT
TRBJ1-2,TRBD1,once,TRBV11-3,CASADGTGLDLYGYTF,TGTGCCAGCGCCGACGGGACAGGGCTAGATCTATATGGCTACACCTTC
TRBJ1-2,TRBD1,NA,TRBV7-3,CASSLGQGEGGYTF,TGTGCCAGCAGCCTCGGACAGGGGGAGGGTGGCTACACCTTC
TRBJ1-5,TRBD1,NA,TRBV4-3,CASSHDRTGNNQPQHF,TGCGCCAGCAGCCATGACCGGACAGGGAACAATCAGCCCCAGCATTTT
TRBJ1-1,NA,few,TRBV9,CASSGDGWGEAFF,TGTGCCAGCAGCGGGGACGGGTGGGGTGAAGCTTTCTTT